This T cell receptor beta chain appears in the sequencing data of a study of shared clonotypes between healthy human individuals. Study overall: Each donor's CD4 naive and CD4 memory cells filled three plates apiece, CD8 naive two, and CD8 memory one.

The CDR3 consists of 16 residues. The ends lost 0 bases at V and 6 bases at J; junction bases unmatched: 8. Germline CDR1 is SGHTS and CDR2 is YDEGEE. Genomic DNA from each subset was divided evenly over several immunoSEQ plates. The protocol was immunoSEQ multiplex PCR, while the TCRdb copy is restricted to in-frame clones and leaves out a portion. Of over 850,000 clones in the sample, approximately 80% were seen once. Donors were healthy HIV-negative adults without recent acute infections or vaccinations. The chain has TRBV5-8 and TRBJ2-3, with 9 positions matching TRBD1. Sequencing was done on a sample of memory CD4+ T cells from PBMCs. Described subset: CD45RA-negative fraction. The origin of this receptor is a man between 18 and 29 years old in good health. Some clones in this sample may be carry-over from other donors' samples. CDR3 DNA: TGTGCCAGCAGCTTGGGGACAGGGGTGAAGGCGGATACGCAGTATTTT. Translating it yields CASSLGTGVKADTQYF.